The rows below give T cell receptor beta chains drawn from one sample of a study of blood T cell repertoires in COVID-19. The repertoire was sequenced with immunoSEQ multiplex PCR; TCRdb's copy has only in-frame clones and lacks some. In the table there are 95,000 to 100,000 clones, roughly 85% of which are singletons. The material sequenced was peripheral blood. These receptors were obtained from a woman in her 70s with active or convalescent COVID-19. CDR3s include the opening cysteine and the closing phenylalanine or tryptophan. D genes are given only for firm matches. Clone size is given for some rows only: seen once, a few or many times, or a class if the clone is expanded.

>TRBJ2-2|NA|TRBV7-9|TRBD1
TGTGCCAGCAGCTTGGTTTCCGGCAGGGGGATCACCGGGGAGCTGTTTTTT
CASSLVSGRGITGELFF
>TRBJ2-2|NA|TRBV5-1|NA
TGCGCCAGCAGATTAATCCCCGCGAACACCGGGGAGCTGTTTTTT
CASRLIPANTGELFF
>TRBJ1-1|few|TRBV11-3|NA
TGTGCCAGCAGCACACAGATGAACACTGAAGCTTTCTTT
CASSTQMNTEAFF
>TRBJ2-7|NA|TRBV11-2|TRBD2
TGTGCCAGCAGCTTAGTTGGGACTAGCGCCTACGAGCAGTACTTC
CASSLVGTSAYEQYF
>TRBJ2-5|NA|TRBV7-2|NA
TGTGCCAGCAGCTATAATACCGGGAACCAAGAGACCCAGTACTTC
CASSYNTGNQETQYF
>TRBJ1-2|NA|TRBV20-1|NA
TGCAGTGCCGGTCCCATTTATGGCTACACCTTC
CSAGPIYGYTF
>TRBJ2-7|NA|TRBV19|NA
TGTGCCAGTAGTACTACCGGAGACAGTGTTTACGAGCAGTACTTC
CASSTTGDSVYEQYF
>TRBJ1-1|NA|TRBV18|TRBD1
TGTGCCAGCTCACCCCCGGGACAGGGAAGTACTGAAGCTTTCTTT
CASSPPGQGSTEAFF
>TRBJ1-2|NA|TRBV2|NA
TGTGCCAGCAGTGCTCTACGGACAGACTCTAACTATGGCTACACCTTC
CASSALRTDSNYGYTF
>TRBJ2-2|NA|TRBV7-2|NA
TGTGCCAGCAGCTTAGCGCAGGTCGCCGGGGAGCTGTTTTTT
CASSLAQVAGELFF